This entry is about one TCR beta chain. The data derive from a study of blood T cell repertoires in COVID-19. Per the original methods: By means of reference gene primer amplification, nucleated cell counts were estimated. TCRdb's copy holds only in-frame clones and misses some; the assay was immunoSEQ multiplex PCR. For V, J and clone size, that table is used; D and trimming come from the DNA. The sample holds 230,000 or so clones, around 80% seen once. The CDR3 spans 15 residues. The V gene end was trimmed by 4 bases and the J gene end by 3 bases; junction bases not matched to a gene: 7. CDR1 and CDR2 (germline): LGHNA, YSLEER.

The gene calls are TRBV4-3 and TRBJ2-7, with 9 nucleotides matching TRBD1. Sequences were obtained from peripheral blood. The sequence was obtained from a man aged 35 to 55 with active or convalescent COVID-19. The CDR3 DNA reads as TGCGCCAGCAGCCTCACCGGGACAGGGAACTACGAGCAGTACTTC. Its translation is CASSLTGTGNYEQYF.